This passage covers 23 T cell receptor beta chains from one sample sequenced in a study of shared clonotypes between healthy human individuals. Assay used: immunoSEQ multiplex PCR; TCRdb lists only in-frame clones, some missing. The table has 2 million to 3 million clones, 93% seen once. The sequenced sample consisted of naive CD4+ T cells from PBMCs. Subset: CD45RA+ positively selected. The receptors were sampled from a man aged 18 to 29 in good health. Some clones in this sample may be carry-over from other donors' samples.

The rearrangement joins TRBV5-1 to TRBJ1-6; no definite D call. The CDR3 has 15 residues. Germline CDR1 SGHRS, CDR2 YFSETQ. The germline V and J ends were trimmed by 2 bases and 10 bases, with 16 bases remaining between them. CDR3 protein: CASSFNSRGGSPLHF. The CDR3 coding sequence is TGCGCCAGCAGCTTCAACAGTCGGGGAGGGTCACCCCTCCACTTT.

This rearrangement joins TRBV5-6 to TRBJ1-4, with TRBD1 identical over 9 bases. The junction had 17 bases not matched to a gene; V was cut back by 0 bases and J by 8 bases. This CDR3 has 19 amino acids. The V gene's germline CDR1 is SGHDT and CDR2 YYEEEE. This chain's CDR3 is CASSLAEGDRASLGEKLFF. The CDR3 DNA is TGTGCCAGCAGCTTGGCCGAGGGGGACAGGGCCTCTTTAGGGGAAAAACTGTTTTTT.

The J gene is TRBJ2-5, the V gene TRBV19; perhaps TRBD1 as D (6 bases). V gave up 7 bases and J gave up 6 bases, with 21 bases separating them. Germline loops: CDR1 LNHDA, CDR2 SQIVND (reference sequence). This CDR3 comprises 15 residues. The CDR3 reads CASTAVYRDRQTQYF. DNA for the CDR3: TGTGCCAGTACCGCCGTTTACAGGGATCGTCAGACCCAGTACTTC.

The chain combines TRBV7-2 with TRBJ1-2, with D perhaps matching TRBD1 (6 bases). The CDR3 is 12 amino acids. Looked up from germline, CDR1 is SGHTA and CDR2 is FQGNSA. Between the trimmed V and J ends, which lost 4 bases and 7 bases, there was a span of 10 bases. The CDR3 DNA reads TGTGCCAGCAGCTCGAACAGGGCTGGCTACACCTTC. Its translation: CASSSNRAGYTF.

The chain couples TRBV2 to TRBJ2-2, with 12 bases aligning to TRBD2. This CDR3 is 16 amino acids long. J was trimmed by 1 base and V by 5 bases; bases with no gene match: 2. Germline CDR1 and CDR2: SNHLY and FYNNEI. CDR3 residues: CASSKTSGRNTGELFF. DNA of the CDR3: TGTGCCAGCAGTAAGACTAGCGGGAGGAACACCGGGGAGCTGTTTTTT. The full variable domain, completed using reference TRBV2 and TRBJ2-2, is EPEVTQTPSHQVTQMGQEVILRCVPISNHLYFYWYRQILGQKVEFLVSFYNNEISEKSEIFDDQFSVERPDGSNFTLKIRSTKLEDSAMYFCASSKTSGRNTGELFFGEGSRLTVL.

This clone turned up a few times. V usage is TRBV10-3 and J usage is TRBJ1-1; TRBD1 might be the D (5 bases). Germline-derived CDR1 and CDR2 are ENHRY and SYGVKD. The V end was cut by 3 bases, the J end by 3 bases, with 8 bases between. There are 13 residues in the CDR3. CDR3: CAISDRVDTEAFF. Here the CDR3 DNA reads TGTGCCATCAGTGACAGGGTCGACACTGAAGCTTTCTTT.

This rearrangement joins TRBV7-3 to TRBJ2-1; 8 positions match TRBD2. This CDR3 comprises 15 residues. Germline V gene lookup returns CDR1 SGHTA and CDR2 FQGTGA. V shed 5 bases, J shed 3 bases, and the junction held 6 bases outside the gene matches. CDR3 loop: CASSLQAGVYNEQFF. In DNA form, the CDR3 reads TGTGCCAGCAGCCTTCAAGCGGGAGTCTACAATGAGCAGTTCTTC.

CDR3 protein: CASSVDGFKNIQYF. The CDR3 DNA is TGTGCCAGCAGCGTGGATGGCTTCAAAAACATTCAGTACTTC. The genes are TRBV9 and TRBJ2-4; D is uncertain. The germline CDR1 and CDR2 sequences are SGDLS and YYNGEE. The length of the CDR3 is 14 residues. V was clipped by 2 bases and J by 3 bases, with 9 bases between them. Drawing the rest from reference TRBV9 and TRBJ2-4, the complete variable domain is DSGVTQTPKHLITATGQRVTLRCSPRSGDLSVYWYQQSLDQGLQFLIQYYNGEERAKGNILERFSAQQFPDLHSELNLSSLELGDSALYFCASSVDGFKNIQYFGAGTRLSVL.

The chain has TRBV5-1 and TRBJ2-5; D is undetermined. V was pared by 3 bases and J by 4 bases, with 16 bases between. Per the germline V gene, CDR1 is SGHRS and CDR2 is YFSETQ. The CDR3 has 15 residues. The CDR3: CASSSSVGFGETQYF. CDR3 in DNA: TGCGCCAGCAGCTCCTCCGTTGGGTTTGGAGAGACCCAGTACTTC.

A remark on this clone: Within the sample, other DNA sequences also encode this same CDR3. The chain links TRBV27 to TRBJ2-2, with D hard to call. V was cut by 5 bases and J by 5 bases, with 6 bases left in between. Germline V lookup: CDR1 MNHEY, CDR2 SMNVEV (reference sequence). The CDR3 has 12 residues. CDR3 DNA sequence: TGTGCCAGCAGTCCAAATACCGGGGAGCTGTTTTTT. This encodes CASSPNTGELFF.

The V gene is TRBV9, the J gene TRBJ2-5, with 11 bases fitting TRBD1. Trimming cost V 4 bases and J 4 bases; bases outside gene matches: 6. This CDR3 has 15 amino acids. Germline-derived CDR1 and CDR2 are SGDLS and YYNGEE. The CDR3 nucleotides are TGTGCCAGCAGCCGGACAGGGGGCCTGGGAGAGACCCAGTACTTC. This translates into CASSRTGGLGETQYF.

The V gene is TRBV7-8, the J gene TRBJ2-3; D uncertain. Germline CDR1 and CDR2: SGHVS and FQNEAQ. V was pared by 5 bases and J by 0 bases, with 9 bases between. The CDR3 loop spans 14 amino acids. The CDR3 region has the DNA TGTGCCAGCAGCCCGGGCACTAGCACAGATACGCAGTATTTT. The encoded protein is CASSPGTSTDTQYF.

The gene calls are TRBV28 and TRBJ2-7, with 9 bases identical to TRBD2. This CDR3 spans 15 amino acids. Trimming removed 4 bases from V and 6 bases from J; junction bases left unmatched: 10. Germline V gene lookup returns CDR1 MDHEN and CDR2 SYDVKM. The CDR3: CASSSTSGRFGEQYF. The CDR3 DNA reads TGTGCCAGCAGTTCGACTAGCGGCAGGTTCGGCGAGCAGTACTTC.

V is TRBV2 and J is TRBJ1-2; no firm D call. The V end was cut by 0 bases, the J end by 3 bases, with 11 bases between. The CDR3 sequence is 15 residues long. Germline CDR1 reads SNHLY; CDR2 reads FYNNEI. CDR3 residues: CASSEALRGDYGYTF. The CDR3 DNA reads as TGTGCCAGCAGTGAAGCGCTCCGGGGAGACTATGGCTACACCTTC.

The chain uses TRBV28 and TRBJ2-2; D is perhaps TRBD2 (5 bases). The V and J ends lost 3 bases and 3 bases respectively, with 14 bases between them. CDR3 length equals 16 residues. CDR1 MDHEN and CDR2 SYDVKM come from the germline V gene. CDR3 in amino acids: CASSLDSRSDTGELFF. DNA of the CDR3: TGTGCCAGCAGTTTGGACTCTAGGTCGGACACCGGGGAGCTGTTTTTT.

V usage is TRBV28 and J usage is TRBJ1-5; the D gene is possibly TRBD1 (6 bases). This CDR3 is built from 14 residues. The germline V gene has CDR1 MDHEN and CDR2 SYDVKM. With 10 bases removed from V and 7 bases from J, the gap between germline ends came to 20 bases. In DNA form, the CDR3 reads TGTGCCACAAGTGCGGGGGGCACTAGGCAGCCCCAGCATTTT. Its protein product is CATSAGGTRQPQHF.

The V call is TRBV25-1, the J call TRBJ1-3; D possibly corresponds to TRBD1 (6 bases). The CDR3 loop spans 17 amino acids. The V and J ends lost 3 bases and 0 bases respectively, with 15 bases between them. CDR1 is MGHDK and CDR2 is SYGVNS in the germline V gene. The CDR3 DNA sequence: TGTGCCAGCAGTGAGAGGTTGACAGGTATCTCTGGAAACACCATATATTTT. This translates into CASSERLTGISGNTIYF.

Details on this clone: Within the sample, other DNA sequences also encode this same CDR3. The chain combines TRBV7-2 with TRBJ2-1; 7 bases are shared with TRBD2. CDR1 is SGHTA, CDR2 FQGNSA, per germline. The trim removed 1 base at V and 4 bases at J, leaving 4 bases unmatched. This CDR3 has 15 amino acids. The CDR3 sequence: CASSLGPSGYNEQFF. In nucleotides, the CDR3 is TGTGCCAGCAGCTTAGGTCCTAGCGGTTACAATGAGCAGTTCTTC.

V usage is TRBV4-1 and J usage is TRBJ2-3, with D unresolved. The CDR3 sequence is 16 residues long. Trimming shortened V by 0 bases and J by 0 bases, and 10 bases separated the two germline ends. CDR1 and CDR2 (germline): MGHRA, YSYEKL. CDR3: CASSQEGWGSTDTQYF. CDR3 sequence (DNA): TGCGCCAGCAGCCAAGAGGGCTGGGGAAGCACAGATACGCAGTATTTT.

The chain recombines TRBV7-6 with TRBJ2-1, with D possibly TRBD1 on 5 matching bases. Germline CDR1 and CDR2: SGHVS and FNYEAQ. V was shortened by 5 bases and J by 9 bases, with 14 bases between the two germline ends. The CDR3 totals 13 residues. This CDR3 reads CASSRLGVTEQFF. The CDR3 DNA follows: TGTGCCAGCAGCCGCTTAGGGGTTACTGAGCAGTTCTTC.

This CDR3 reads CSVEGLGGRIYEQYF. The CDR3 nucleotides read TGCAGCGTTGAAGGTTTGGGAGGCAGAATTTACGAGCAGTACTTC. The gene calls are TRBV29-1 and TRBJ2-7, with TRBD2 as a possible D gene (6 bases). The CDR3 is 15 amino acids. The V end lost 1 base, the J end lost 4 bases, and 17 bases lay between the germline ends. From germline, CDR1 is SQVTM and CDR2 ANQGSEA.

The chain combines TRBV6-5 with TRBJ1-1, with D tentatively TRBD1 (5 bases). Germline V gives CDR1 MNHEY, CDR2 SVGAGI. With 6 bases removed from V and 2 bases from J, the gap between germline ends came to 13 bases. This CDR3 is built from 14 residues. For the CDR3, the DNA is TGTGCCAGCAGGACCAGGGTGCCCAACACTGAAGCTTTCTTT. Protein product: CASRTRVPNTEAFF.

This clone was picked up one time. The V call is TRBV9, the J call TRBJ2-7; 8 bases line up with TRBD2. Trimming at V came to 4 bases and at J to 3 bases, leaving 12 bases not matched to a gene. The CDR3 runs 16 residues. Per the germline V gene, CDR1 is SGDLS and CDR2 is YYNGEE. The CDR3 coding sequence is TGTGCCAGCAGCACCCGGGCGGGAGCGGGAGTCTACGAGCAGTACTTC. Amino acid sequence: CASSTRAGAGVYEQYF. The entire variable domain, with the rest obtained from reference TRBV9 and TRBJ2-7, is as follows: DSGVTQTPKHLITATGQRVTLRCSPRSGDLSVYWYQQSLDQGLQFLIQYYNGEERAKGNILERFSAQQFPDLHSELNLSSLELGDSALYFCASSTRAGAGVYEQYFGPGTRLTVT.